This TCR beta chain was captured by sequencing in a study of T cells in Graves' hyperthyroidism and ophthalmopathy. Clinical symptoms, serum thyroxine, TRAb, thyroid ultrasound and orbital computed tomography established diagnosis. Study findings and constraints: Stable hyperthyroidism and ophthalmopathy were separated using 13 V-J signatures. In blood, most of the thyroid clonotypes expanded above 0.001 were also present.

The CDR3 extends over 13 amino acids. The germline CDR1 and CDR2 sequences are SGDLS and YYNGEE. V was pared by 3 bases and J by 5 bases, with 11 bases between. This clonotype was detected only a few times. What it binds is not known. TCR beta CDR3 regions were amplified from RNA transcripts. HTBI primers were employed in a first-round RT-PCR of the TCR CDR3. TCRdb used MiXCR to reprocess the multiplex PCR reads, holding one entry per CDR3 protein. The table lists around 600,000 distinct CDR3 sequences, 16% of them singletons, with approximately 3.5% in the top ten. Sample: blood. This receptor was taken from a woman between 40 and 50 years old with Graves' ophthalmopathy. The chain has TRBV9 and TRBJ1-2; perhaps TRBD1 as D (6 bases). CDR3: CASSGGTFYGYTF. CDR3 DNA sequence: TGTGCCAGCAGCGGAGGGACATTTTATGGCTACACCTTC. Complete variable domain (other parts from reference TRBV9 and TRBJ1-2): DSGVTQTPKHLITATGQRVTLRCSPRSGDLSVYWYQQSLDQGLQFLIQYYNGEERAKGNILERFSAQQFPDLHSELNLSSLELGDSALYFCASSGGTFYGYTFGSGTRLTVV.